The rows below give T cell receptor beta chains drawn from one sample of a study of blood T cell repertoires in COVID-19. Assay used: immunoSEQ multiplex PCR; TCRdb lists only in-frame clones, some missing. The repertoire holds around 140,000 clones, with 87% as singletons. The sequencing input was peripheral blood. The receptors derive from a man aged 45 to 65 with active COVID-19. Both conserved end residues are part of each CDR3. Fields, in order: clone size, D gene, V gene, J gene, CDR3 DNA, CDR3 protein. The D gene is left open where the match is weak. A row's size may be missing; if present it is once, few, many or a size class.

NA	NA	TRBV7-2	TRBJ2-1	TGTGCCAGCACCCCTTGGGGGGGCGATGAGCAGTTCTTC	CASTPWGGDEQFF
NA	NA	TRBV7-2	TRBJ2-3	TGTGCCAGCAGCTTGCGCGCAGATACGCAGTATTTT	CASSLRADTQYF
NA	NA	TRBV12-3/TRBV12-4	TRBJ1-5	TGTGCCAGCAGTTTAATAGAGGGAGGGCCCCAGCATTTT	CASSLIEGGPQHF
NA	NA	TRBV2	TRBJ1-5	TGTGCCAGCAGTGATGGGGCCGGCAATCAGCCCCAGCATTTT	CASSDGAGNQPQHF
NA	NA	TRBV13	TRBJ1-2	TGTGCCAGCAGCAGTGGGGAGGAGGAAGGTGGCTACACCTTC	CASSSGEEEGGYTF
few	NA	TRBV19	TRBJ1-5	TGTGCCAGTAGTATTGGGTCCTACAGGGTCCAGCCCCAGCATTTT	CASSIGSYRVQPQHF
NA	NA	TRBV4-2	TRBJ2-2	TGTGCCAGCAGCCCCCGGAGTGGTGGTGGCGACACCGGGGAGCTGTTTTTT	CASSPRSGGGDTGELFF
NA	NA	TRBV30	TRBJ1-6	TGTGCCTGGAGTGTACTGGTCTCAGGTAATTCACCCCTCCACTTT	CAWSVLVSGNSPLHF
NA	NA	TRBV18	TRBJ1-6	TGTGCCAGCTCACCAGAAGGGGTAAGCTCACCCCTCCACTTT	CASSPEGVSSPLHF
NA	NA	TRBV6-5	TRBJ1-1	TGCCTAGCAGTGAACGGAGGAGGGATTTTCACTGAAGCTTTCTTT	CLAVNGGGIFTEAFF
NA	NA	TRBV18	TRBJ1-1	TGTGCCAGCTCACCATTCAGGGAGAACACTGAAGCTTTCTTT	CASSPFRENTEAFF
NA	TRBD2	TRBV5-1	TRBJ2-1	TGCGCCAGCAGCAAGGACAGGGGCCTAGAACTAGCGGGGGTTATAAACTACAATGAGCAGTTCTTC	CASSKDRGLELAGVINYNEQFF
NA	NA	TRBV30	TRBJ1-5	TGTGCCTGGAGTGTACAGGAAGGCAATCAGCCCCAGCATTTT	CAWSVQEGNQPQHF
NA	NA	TRBV28	TRBJ1-4	TGTGCCAGCGGAGCATCTTATGAAAAACTGTTTTTT	CASGASYEKLFF
NA	TRBD1	TRBV6-1	TRBJ1-1	TGTGCCAGCAGTGACGACAGGGTTTGGACTGAAGCTTTCTTT	CASSDDRVWTEAFF
NA	NA	TRBV5-6	TRBJ2-5	TGTGCCAGCAGCCCAGCGAGGCGGGAGACCCAGTACTTC	CASSPARRETQYF
NA	NA	TRBV5-5	TRBJ2-5	TGTGCCAGCAGCTTCTTGGAGACCCAGTACTTC	CASSFLETQYF
once	NA	TRBV12-3/TRBV12-4	TRBJ1-1	TGTGCCAGCAGTAATCAGGGAGGCACTGAAGCTTTCTTT	CASSNQGGTEAFF
NA	TRBD1	TRBV15	TRBJ1-6	TGTGCCACCAGCAGAGCAATACGGGACAGAGATTATAATTCACCCCTCCACTTT	CATSRAIRDRDYNSPLHF
NA	NA	TRBV7-2	TRBJ1-2	TGTGCCAGCAGCCAGGGAGGGCACTACACCTTC	CASSQGGHYTF
NA	NA	TRBV6-1	TRBJ1-1	TGTGCCAGCAGTGAAAGAAATGAGATTCTGGGGGCCATGAACACTGAAGCTTTCTTT	CASSERNEILGAMNTEAFF
NA	NA	TRBV7-9	TRBJ1-4	TGTGCCAGCAGCGTTAGTGAAAAACTGTTTTTT	CASSVSEKLFF
NA	NA	TRBV5-4	TRBJ1-2	TGTGCCAGCAGCTTGGGGATAGGGGCTGAGGGCTACACCTTC	CASSLGIGAEGYTF
NA	NA	TRBV9	TRBJ1-6	TGTGCCAGCAGCGTAGCCCCAGTGTTTGGTGGGGGGTACTCACCCCTCCACTTT	CASSVAPVFGGGYSPLHF
NA	NA	TRBV13	TRBJ2-7	TGTGCCAGCAGCTTAGGACAGGGAGATTACGAGCAGTACTTC	CASSLGQGDYEQYF
once	NA	TRBV9	TRBJ1-3	TGTGCCAGCAGCCCCCGCGTCCCGTCCTCTGGAAACACCATATATTTT	CASSPRVPSSGNTIYF
NA	TRBD2	TRBV13	TRBJ2-3	TGTGCCAGCAGCTCAAGGATCGACCCTAGCGGGGGCCCCACAGATACGCAGTATTTT	CASSSRIDPSGGPTDTQYF
NA	TRBD1	TRBV2	TRBJ2-2	TGTGCCAGCAGTGCCGCAGACAGGGCGGGCGGGGAGCTGTTTTTT	CASSAADRAGGELFF
once	TRBD2	TRBV3-1/TRBV3-2	TRBJ2-1	TGTGCCAGCAGCCACCTAGCGGGGGTCAATGAGCAGTTCTTC	CASSHLAGVNEQFF
NA	NA	TRBV27	TRBJ2-7	TGTGCCAGCAAATCCTGGGGCACACCCAAAGGCGAGCAGTACTTC	CASKSWGTPKGEQYF
once	NA	TRBV6-5	TRBJ1-3	TGTGCCAGCACCGACACGTGGAACGGAAACACCATATATTTT	CASTDTWNGNTIYF
NA	NA	TRBV5-6	TRBJ1-5	TGTGCCAGCAGCCAGGACAGAAATCAGCCCCAGCATTTT	CASSQDRNQPQHF
NA	TRBD2	TRBV30	TRBJ2-7	TGTGCCTGGAGTCGTGGCGGGGGGGCATCCTACGAGCAGTACTTC	CAWSRGGGASYEQYF
NA	TRBD1	TRBV7-9	TRBJ2-1	TGTGCCAGCAGAACCGGGACAGGGGTTAATGAGCAGTTCTTC	CASRTGTGVNEQFF
NA	NA	TRBV6-6	TRBJ2-1	TGTGCCAGCAGTCGACTAGTACGTTGGGGGGGGCACAATGAGCAGTTCTTC	CASSRLVRWGGHNEQFF
once	TRBD2	TRBV11-2	TRBJ2-7	TGTGCCAGCAGGATAGCGGGTCCCTACGAGCAGTACTTC	CASRIAGPYEQYF
NA	NA	TRBV4-2	TRBJ2-2	TGTGCCAGCAGCCGTCAGGTGAACACCGGGGAGCTGTTTTTT	CASSRQVNTGELFF
few	TRBD1	TRBV2	TRBJ1-5	TGTGCCAGCAGCGACAGGGCGGTGCAGCCCCAGCATTTT	CASSDRAVQPQHF
NA	TRBD2	TRBV4-1	TRBJ2-7	TGCGCCAGCAGCCAGTCCGGGAGGTCGGCTTCGGAGCAGTACTTC	CASSQSGRSASEQYF
NA	TRBD1	TRBV2	TRBJ1-2	TGTGCCAGCAGTGGGGACAGGGACGGCTACACCTTC	CASSGDRDGYTF
NA	NA	TRBV5-5	TRBJ1-1	TGTGCCAGCAGCTGGCTGGCCCAGGGCGGGGCTGAAGCTTTCTTT	CASSWLAQGGAEAFF
NA	TRBD2	TRBV29-1	TRBJ2-1	TGCAGCGTTGAAGATTGGACTAGCACCCCCAATGAGCAGTTCTTC	CSVEDWTSTPNEQFF
NA	NA	TRBV5-1	TRBJ2-5	TGCGCCAGCAGCTTAAGAGGGGAGACCCAGTACTTC	CASSLRGETQYF
NA	NA	TRBV5-1	TRBJ2-5	TGCGCCAGCAGCTTGGATGGGGGGGCCCAAGAGACCCAGTACTTC	CASSLDGGAQETQYF
NA	NA	TRBV2	TRBJ1-2	TGTGCCAGCAGTTATACCGGGTTTAACTATGGCTACACCTTC	CASSYTGFNYGYTF
NA	TRBD1	TRBV19	TRBJ1-6	TGTGCCAGTAGCGACAGGGTCGATTCACCCCTCCACTTT	CASSDRVDSPLHF
NA	NA	TRBV7-3	TRBJ2-7	TGTGCCAGCAGCTTAGCGTCGGTAACCAGGGAGCAGTACTTC	CASSLASVTREQYF
NA	NA	TRBV7-2	TRBJ1-2	TGTGCCAGCAGCTACCTCCACAGGTCGTACGGGGGCTATGGCTACACCTTC	CASSYLHRSYGGYGYTF
NA	TRBD1	TRBV19	TRBJ1-3	TGTGCCAGTAGTATTGACCGCGGGGACAGCTCTGGAAACACCATATATTTT	CASSIDRGDSSGNTIYF
NA	NA	TRBV11-2	TRBJ2-7	TGTGCCAGCAGCTTAGGATCGGTCGAGCAGTACTTC	CASSLGSVEQYF